This T cell receptor beta chain was captured by sequencing in a study of T cells in Graves' hyperthyroidism and ophthalmopathy. The length of the CDR3 is 14 residues. V dropped 6 bases and J dropped 4 bases, with 15 bases sitting between them. A few counts support this clonotype. Amplified regions were TCR beta CDR3 sequences from RNA transcripts. The HTBI primer set was used in a first-round RT-PCR of the TCR CDR3. A single record per CDR3 protein comes from TCRdb applying MiXCR to the multiplex PCR reads. The sample carries fewer than 600,000 distinct CDR3 sequences, roughly an eighth recorded once.

The rearrangement links TRBV12-3 or TRBV12-4 to TRBJ1-2, with D maybe TRBD1 (6 bases). The material sequenced was blood. This receptor was taken from a woman under 30 with Graves' hyperthyroidism. The CDR3 nucleotides read TGTGCCAGCAGCAACCTAGGGGGTTTCTATGGCTACACCTTC. This gives the protein CASSNLGGFYGYTF.